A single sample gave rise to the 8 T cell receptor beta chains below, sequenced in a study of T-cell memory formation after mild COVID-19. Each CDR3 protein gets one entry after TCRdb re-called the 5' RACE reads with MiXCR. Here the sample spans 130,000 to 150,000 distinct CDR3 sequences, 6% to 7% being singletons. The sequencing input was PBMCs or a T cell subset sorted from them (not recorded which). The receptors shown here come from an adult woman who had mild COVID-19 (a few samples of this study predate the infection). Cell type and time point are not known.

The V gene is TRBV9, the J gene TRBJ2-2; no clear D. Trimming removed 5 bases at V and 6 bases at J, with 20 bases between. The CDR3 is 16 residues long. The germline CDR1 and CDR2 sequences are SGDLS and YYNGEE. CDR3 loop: CASSEQPFYRPGELFF. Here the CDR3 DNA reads TGTGCCAGCAGTGAGCAGCCGTTTTACCGCCCCGGGGAGCTGTTTTTT.

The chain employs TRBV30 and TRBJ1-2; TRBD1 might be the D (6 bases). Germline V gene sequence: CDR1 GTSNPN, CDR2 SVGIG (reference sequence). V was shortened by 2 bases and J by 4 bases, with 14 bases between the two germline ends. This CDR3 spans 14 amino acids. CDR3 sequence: CAWSPSGQPYGYTF. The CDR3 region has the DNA TGTGCCTGGAGTCCTTCTGGACAGCCCTATGGCTACACCTTC.

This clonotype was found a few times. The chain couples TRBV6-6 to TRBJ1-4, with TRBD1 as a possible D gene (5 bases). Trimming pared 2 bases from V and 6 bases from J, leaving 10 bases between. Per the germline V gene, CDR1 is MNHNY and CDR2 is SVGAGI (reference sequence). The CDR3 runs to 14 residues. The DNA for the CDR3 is TGTGCCAGCAGTTACCGGGGGAGGCATGAAAAACTGTTTTTT. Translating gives CASSYRGRHEKLFF.

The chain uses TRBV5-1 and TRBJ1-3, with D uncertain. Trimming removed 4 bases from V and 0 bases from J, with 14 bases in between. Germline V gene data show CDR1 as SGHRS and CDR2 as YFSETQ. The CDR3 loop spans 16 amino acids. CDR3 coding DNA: TGCGCCAGCAGCCTAAGAGCGGTCGGCTCTGGAAACACCATATATTTT. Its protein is CASSLRAVGSGNTIYF.

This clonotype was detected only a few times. The CDR3 reads CASRPGQINTEAFF. DNA for the CDR3: TGTGCCAGCAGACCGGGACAGATCAACACTGAAGCTTTCTTT. The rearrangement joins TRBV12-3 or TRBV12-4 to TRBJ1-1, with 7 bases aligning to TRBD1. J was trimmed by 2 bases and V by 6 bases; bases with no gene match: 6. This CDR3 comprises 14 residues.

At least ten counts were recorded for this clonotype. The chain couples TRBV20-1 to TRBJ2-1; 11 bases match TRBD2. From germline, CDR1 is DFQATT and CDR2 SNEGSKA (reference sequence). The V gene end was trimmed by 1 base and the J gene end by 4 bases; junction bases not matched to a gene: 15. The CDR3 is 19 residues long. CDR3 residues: CSARGQAVAGGFSYNEQFF. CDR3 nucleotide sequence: TGCAGTGCTAGAGGACAGGCGGTAGCGGGAGGGTTTTCTTACAATGAGCAGTTCTTC.

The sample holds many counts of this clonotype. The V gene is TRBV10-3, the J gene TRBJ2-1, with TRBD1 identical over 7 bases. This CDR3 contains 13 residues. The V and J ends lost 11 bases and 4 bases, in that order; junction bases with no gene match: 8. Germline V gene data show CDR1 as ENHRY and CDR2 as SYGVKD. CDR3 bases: TGTGCCTCCCAGGGGGAAGGATACAATGAGCAGTTCTTC. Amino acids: CASQGEGYNEQFF.

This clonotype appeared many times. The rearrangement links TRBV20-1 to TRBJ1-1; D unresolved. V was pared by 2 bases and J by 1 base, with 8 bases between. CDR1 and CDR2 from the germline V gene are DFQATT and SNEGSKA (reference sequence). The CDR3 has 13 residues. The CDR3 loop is CSARQWGNTEAFF. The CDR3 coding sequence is TGCAGTGCTAGACAGTGGGGGAACACTGAAGCTTTCTTT.